Each of the 22 T cell receptor beta chains below was sequenced from the same sample in a study of regulatory T cells in long-lasting Graves disease. The time point here: persistent/refractory GD, antithyroid drugs over 5 years with positive TRAb. Extracted RNA from PBMCs served as the source of the TCR library. To make TCR beta libraries, researchers used iRepertoire HTBI primers and Arm-PCR of CDR3 regions. MiXCR, run by TCRdb on the multiplex PCR reads, gives a single entry per CDR3 protein. Of 430,000 or so distinct CDR3 sequences in the sample, 21% were seen once. The sample was peripheral blood mononuclear cells (PBMCs), taken when the disease was refractory, from a patient treated with antithyroid drugs. These receptors all come from a female donor with Graves disease.

This clonotype was seen many times. The rearrangement joins TRBV12-3 or TRBV12-4 to TRBJ2-5, with 7 bases that match TRBD1. V was pared by 6 bases and J by 5 bases, with 9 bases of the junction left unmatched. The CDR3 sequence is 14 residues long. Here the CDR3 DNA reads TGTGCCAGCAGACCAGACAGGGTGTCTGAGACCCAGTACTTC. It encodes CASRPDRVSETQYF.

This clonotype was recorded at least ten times. J is TRBJ1-1 and V is TRBV28, with TRBD1 identical over 8 bases. With 5 bases clipped from V and 3 bases from J, the junction kept 8 bases outside the gene matches. CDR1 is MDHEN and CDR2 is SYDVKM in the germline V gene. This CDR3 is built from 15 residues. DNA for the CDR3: TGTGCCAGCAGTGCCCCAGGGGGCGCGTACACTGAAGCTTTCTTT. Protein sequence: CASSAPGGAYTEAFF.

Comment on this clonotype: This clone may be a read error of a much larger clone one base away. In this CDR3 the conserved last residue, phenylalanine or tryptophan, is missing, so a read error is likely. The V and J genes are TRBV6-5 and TRBJ1-1, with D perhaps matching TRBD1 (6 bases). Trimming left V 2 bases short and J 4 bases short, with 14 bases between. Looked up from germline, CDR1 is MNHEY and CDR2 is SVGAGI. This CDR3 region has 15 residues. CDR3 DNA sequence: TGTGCCAGCAGTTACGGATCCACAGGGACCACTGAAGCTTTCGTT. Amino acids: CASSYGSTGTTEAFV.

The V and J genes are TRBV7-9 and TRBJ2-7, with D possibly TRBD2 on 5 matching bases. Trimming shortened V by 1 base and J by 9 bases, and 7 bases separated the two germline ends. This CDR3 is built from 11 residues. In germline, CDR1 is SEHNR, CDR2 FQNEAQ (reference sequence). CDR3 residues: CASSLVGRQYF. The CDR3 nucleotides are TGTGCCAGCAGCTTAGTTGGGAGGCAGTACTTC.

The chain joins TRBV9 to TRBJ1-1, with D unclear. Trimming removed 0 bases from V and 2 bases from J, with 14 bases in between. Germline V gene lookup returns CDR1 SGDLS and CDR2 YYNGEE. This CDR3 is built from 16 residues. CDR3 amino acids: CASSVENRMSNTEAFF. The CDR3 nucleotides are TGTGCCAGCAGCGTAGAGAACAGAATGTCTAACACTGAAGCTTTCTTT.

This clonotype was counted ten times or more. The chain is built from TRBV28 and TRBJ2-2, with D possibly TRBD2 on 5 matching bases. The germline V gene has CDR1 MDHEN and CDR2 SYDVKM. The CDR3 runs 13 residues. Trimming took off 6 bases at V and 5 bases at J, with 10 bases between the two ends. In DNA form, the CDR3 reads TGTGCCAGCAGGCCTTCGGGAACCGGGGAGCTGTTTTTT. Residues: CASRPSGTGELFF.

This clonotype was seen many times. The genes are TRBV2 and TRBJ1-1; D unresolved. CDR1 and CDR2 from the germline V gene are SNHLY and FYNNEI. The ends were cut back, 6 bases at V and 1 base at J, with 9 bases in the middle. The CDR3 spans 13 residues. The CDR3 nucleotides read TGTGCCAGCAGGGCGGGAGGGAACACTGAAGCTTTCTTT. It encodes CASRAGGNTEAFF.

The sample holds many counts of this clonotype. The rearrangement joins TRBV29-1 to TRBJ2-5; D ambiguous. Trimming shortened V by 7 bases and J by 1 base, and 10 bases separated the two germline ends. Germline V CDR1 and CDR2: SQVTM, ANQGSEA. The CDR3 loop spans 12 amino acids. The CDR3 DNA is TGCAGCGCTGTACCAGTCCAAGAGACCCAGTACTTC. Translation gives CSAVPVQETQYF.

The chain employs TRBV7-9 and TRBJ2-7, with a possible D match to TRBD2 (5 bases). The CDR3 runs to 14 residues. Germline CDR1 SEHNR, CDR2 FQNEAQ (reference sequence). The V end was cut by 4 bases, the J end by 2 bases, with 12 bases between. The CDR3 DNA reads as TGTGCCAGCAGCTCCCTGGAGGCGGCCTACGAGCAGTACTTC. Translating it yields CASSSLEAAYEQYF.

The rearrangement links TRBV11-2 to TRBJ2-7; the D gene is possibly TRBD1 (6 bases). Germline V gene lookup returns CDR1 SGHAT and CDR2 FQNNGV. Between the trimmed V and J ends, which lost 2 bases and 1 base, there was a span of 12 bases. This CDR3 region has 15 residues. CDR3 in DNA: TGTGCCAGCAGCTTAAGCAGGGGTGGGTCCTACGAGCAGTACTTC. The encoded protein is CASSLSRGGSYEQYF.

V usage is TRBV18 and J usage is TRBJ1-2; D possibly corresponds to TRBD1 (6 bases). CDR1 KGHSH and CDR2 LQKENI come from the germline V gene. This CDR3 spans 14 amino acids. The V end lost 1 base, the J end lost 5 bases, and 11 bases lay between the germline ends. CDR3 loop: CASSPQEGTYGYTF. CDR3 DNA sequence: TGTGCCAGCTCACCACAGGAGGGGACATATGGCTACACCTTC.

This clonotype has a handful of counts. Its ends do not fully match the called genes, so a read error is possible. The chain employs TRBV4-2 and TRBJ2-6; no firm D call. Germline V lookup: CDR1 LGHNA, CDR2 YNFKEQ. The CDR3 covers 15 residues. CDR3 amino acids: CASSQEGSGANVLTF. The CDR3 DNA reads TGCGCCAGCAGCCAAGAAGGGTCTGGGGCCAACGTCCTGACTTTC.

V is TRBV12-3 or TRBV12-4 and J is TRBJ2-3; 8 bases align to TRBD1. CDR3 length equals 15 residues. The junction had 8 bases not matched to a gene; V was cut back by 5 bases and J by 4 bases. CDR3 nucleotide sequence: TGTGCCAGCAGTCCCACAGGGGGTATCGCAGATACGCAGTATTTT. Protein: CASSPTGGIADTQYF.

A few counts support this clonotype. This chain connects TRBV15 to TRBJ1-4, with D perhaps matching TRBD1 (5 bases). The CDR3 is 17 amino acids. V was shortened by 0 bases and J by 3 bases, with 14 bases between the two germline ends. CDR1 is LNHNV, CDR2 YYDKDF, per germline (reference sequence). DNA of the CDR3: TGTGCCACCAGCAGAGATCGGGGCGCCGGGGCTAATGAAAAACTGTTTTTT. It yields the protein CATSRDRGAGANEKLFF.

This clonotype was detected many times. The genes are TRBV27 and TRBJ2-4, with D perhaps matching TRBD2 (5 bases). In germline, CDR1 is MNHEY, CDR2 SMNVEV (reference sequence). This CDR3 comprises 13 residues. V lost 2 bases and J 5 bases, leaving 7 bases between the germline ends. The CDR3 loop reads CASSLRGQNIQYF. CDR3 nucleotide sequence: TGTGCCAGCAGTTTACGGGGTCAAAACATTCAGTACTTC.

This rearrangement joins TRBV29-1 to TRBJ2-5; 14 nucleotides align to TRBD2. The CDR3 runs 20 residues. J lost 1 base, V lost 2 bases, and 15 bases had no gene match. The germline CDR1 and CDR2 sequences are SQVTM and ANQGSEA. The CDR3 coding sequence is TGCAGCGTTGAAACAGGAGGACTAGCGGGAGGACTATCTTTCCAAGAGACCCAGTACTTC. Its translation: CSVETGGLAGGLSFQETQYF.

This clonotype was seen a few times. The rearrangement links TRBV29-1 to TRBJ2-5; 7 bases line up with TRBD1. V lost 1 base to trimming and J lost 5 bases; unmatched junction nucleotides: 10. This CDR3 spans 15 amino acids. In germline, CDR1 is SQVTM, CDR2 ANQGSEA. The chain's CDR3 is CSVEGGQGVSETQYF. CDR3 bases: TGCAGCGTTGAAGGTGGCCAGGGGGTGAGTGAGACCCAGTACTTC.

This rearrangement joins TRBV28 to TRBJ2-1, with D hard to call. The CDR3 sequence is 13 residues long. Trimming cost V 2 bases and J 10 bases, with 12 bases left between them. Germline-derived CDR1 and CDR2 are MDHEN and SYDVKM. CDR3 region: CASSLGRPGEQFF. The CDR3 region has the DNA TGTGCCAGCAGTTTAGGTAGGCCGGGCGAGCAGTTCTTC.

This chain uses TRBV19 with TRBJ1-5; no clear D gene. Per the germline V gene, CDR1 is LNHDA and CDR2 is SQIVND (reference sequence). With 9 bases removed from V and 0 bases from J, the gap between germline ends came to 12 bases. This CDR3 has 14 amino acids. The CDR3 nucleotides are TGTGCCAGAGACGGTGGCTATAGCAATCAGCCCCAGCATTTT. The encoded protein is CARDGGYSNQPQHF.

Details on this clonotype: A much bigger clone sits one base away, suggesting this may be a read error. The CDR3 here is CAGSLGQSSNQPQHF. CDR3 DNA sequence: TGTGCCGGCAGTTTAGGACAGAGTAGCAATCAGCCCCAGCATTTT. The V gene is TRBV12-3 or TRBV12-4, the J gene TRBJ1-5; perhaps TRBD1 as D (6 bases). The length of the CDR3 is 15 residues.

The DNA of the CDR3 is TGCAGTGCTAGTCCCCGAGGGGCCCCCCCAGATACGCAGTATTTT. Its protein product is CSASPRGAPPDTQYF. V gene TRBV20-1 combines with J gene TRBJ2-3, with D perhaps assigned TRBD1 or TRBD2 (5 bases each). CDR1 and CDR2 from the germline V gene are DFQATT and SNEGSKA (reference sequence). V gave up 3 bases and J gave up 4 bases, with 17 bases separating them. This CDR3 is 15 amino acids long.

The sample holds many counts of this clonotype. The chain employs TRBV2 and TRBJ2-7, with 7 bases identical to TRBD1. Losses at the gene ends were 4 bases for V and 3 bases for J; bases not matched to a gene: 6. The germline V gene encodes CDR1 SNHLY and CDR2 FYNNEI. This CDR3 spans 14 amino acids. The CDR3 DNA is TGTGCCAGCAGTGCGCAGGGGGAGAACTACGAGCAGTACTTC. It specifies CASSAQGENYEQYF. The full variable domain, rest sourced from reference TRBV2 and TRBJ2-7, is EPEVTQTPSHQVTQMGQEVILRCVPISNHLYFYWYRQILGQKVEFLVSFYNNEISEKSEIFDDQFSVERPDGSNFTLKIRSTKLEDSAMYFCASSAQGENYEQYFGPGTRLTVT.